This entry features one T cell receptor beta chain sequence. Its specificity is unknown. Assay used: immunoSEQ multiplex PCR; TCRdb lists only in-frame clones, some missing. Counted here are 1 million to 1.2 million clones, approximately 75% occurring once; the ten biggest clones make up 0.89%. The source of the sample is a study of shared clonotypes between healthy human individuals. Findings of the study overall: Sharing across four donors was highest in naive CD4 (around 5%) and lowest in memory CD8 (roughly 0.4%). An effect of sequencing depth on clonotype sharing among donors was expected.

The sequenced sample consisted of memory CD4+ T cells from PBMCs. Sample subset: CD45RA-negative fraction. This clonotype originated in a man in his late teens or twenties in good health. Some clones in this sample may be carry-over from other donors' samples.

CDR3 coding DNA: TGTGCCAGCAGCTTGGAGGACAGGGGGCATCCGGAGCTGTTTTTT. It yields the protein CASSLEDRGHPELFF. This chain connects TRBV5-4 to TRBJ2-2; the match to TRBD1 covers 11 bases. V shed 0 bases, J shed 10 bases, and the junction held 5 bases outside the gene matches. CDR1 is SGHNT and CDR2 is YYREEE in the germline V gene (reference sequence). This CDR3 has 15 amino acids.